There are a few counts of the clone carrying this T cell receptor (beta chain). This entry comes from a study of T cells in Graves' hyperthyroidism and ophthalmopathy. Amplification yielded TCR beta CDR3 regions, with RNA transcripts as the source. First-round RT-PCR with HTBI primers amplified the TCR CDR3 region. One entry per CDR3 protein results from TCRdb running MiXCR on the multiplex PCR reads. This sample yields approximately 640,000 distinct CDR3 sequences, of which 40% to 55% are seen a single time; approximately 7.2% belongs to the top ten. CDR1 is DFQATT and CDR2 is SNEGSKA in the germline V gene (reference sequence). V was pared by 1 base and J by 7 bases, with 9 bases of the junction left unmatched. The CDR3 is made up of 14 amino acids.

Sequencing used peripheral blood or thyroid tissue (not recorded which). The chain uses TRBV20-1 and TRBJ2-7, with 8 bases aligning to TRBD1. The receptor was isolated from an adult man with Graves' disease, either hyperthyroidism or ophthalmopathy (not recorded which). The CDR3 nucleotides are TGCAGTGCTAGAGCGGACAGGGCTCTGGGTGAGCAGTACTTC. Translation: CSARADRALGEQYF.